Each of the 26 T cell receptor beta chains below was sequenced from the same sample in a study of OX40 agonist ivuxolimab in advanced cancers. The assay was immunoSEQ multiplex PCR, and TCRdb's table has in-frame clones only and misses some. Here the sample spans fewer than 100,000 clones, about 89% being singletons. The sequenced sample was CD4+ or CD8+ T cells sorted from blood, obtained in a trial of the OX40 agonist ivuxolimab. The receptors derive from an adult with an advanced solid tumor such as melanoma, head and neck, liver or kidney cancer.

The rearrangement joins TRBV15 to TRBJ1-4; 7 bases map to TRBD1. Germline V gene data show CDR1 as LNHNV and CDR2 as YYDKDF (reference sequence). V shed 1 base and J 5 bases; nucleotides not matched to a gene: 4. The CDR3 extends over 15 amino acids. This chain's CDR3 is CATSRGQGQNEKLFF. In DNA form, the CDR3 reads TGTGCCACCAGCAGAGGACAGGGACAAAATGAAAAACTGTTTTTT.

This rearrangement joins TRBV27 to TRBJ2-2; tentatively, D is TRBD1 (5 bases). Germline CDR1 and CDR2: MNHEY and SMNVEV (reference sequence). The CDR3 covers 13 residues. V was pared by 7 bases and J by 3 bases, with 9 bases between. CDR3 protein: CASMKGDTGELFF. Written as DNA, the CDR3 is TGTGCCAGCATGAAAGGGGACACCGGGGAGCTGTTTTTT.

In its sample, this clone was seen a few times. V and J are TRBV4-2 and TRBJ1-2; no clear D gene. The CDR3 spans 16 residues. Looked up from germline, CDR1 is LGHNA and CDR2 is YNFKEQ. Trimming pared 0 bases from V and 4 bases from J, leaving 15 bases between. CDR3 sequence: CASSQDPYGDIYGYTF. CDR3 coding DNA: TGTGCCAGCAGCCAAGATCCGTACGGTGACATCTATGGCTACACCTTC.

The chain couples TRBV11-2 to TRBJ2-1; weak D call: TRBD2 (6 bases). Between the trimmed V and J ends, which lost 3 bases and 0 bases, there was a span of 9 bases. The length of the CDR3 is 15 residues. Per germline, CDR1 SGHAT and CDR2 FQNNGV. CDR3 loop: CASSFRTNSYNEQFF. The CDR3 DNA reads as TGTGCCAGCAGCTTCCGGACTAACTCCTACAATGAGCAGTTCTTC.

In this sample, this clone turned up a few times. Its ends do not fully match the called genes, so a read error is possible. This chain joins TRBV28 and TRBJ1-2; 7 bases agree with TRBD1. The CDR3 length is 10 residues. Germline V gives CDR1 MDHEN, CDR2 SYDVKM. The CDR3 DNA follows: TGTCCCAGGCCCGCGGGACAGTACACCTTC. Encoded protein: CPRPAGQYTF.

The CDR3: CAWSGGPDTGELFF. In DNA form, the CDR3 reads TGTGCCTGGAGTGGGGGGCCCGACACCGGGGAGCTGTTTTTT. The chain employs TRBV30 and TRBJ2-2; tentatively, D is TRBD1 (6 bases). In germline, CDR1 is GTSNPN, CDR2 SVGIG (reference sequence). CDR3 length: 14 residues. Trimming stripped 1 base from V and 3 bases from J, with 9 bases between.

CDR3 DNA sequence: TGTGCCAGCTCACCACCGGGACAGAGGACAGATACGCAGTATTTT. Protein product: CASSPPGQRTDTQYF. The chain combines TRBV18 with TRBJ2-3, with TRBD1 matching 7 bases. The CDR3 is 15 residues long. Trimming cost V 0 bases and J 3 bases; bases outside gene matches: 3. CDR1 KGHSH and CDR2 LQKENI come from the germline V gene. The variable domain in full, completed from reference TRBV18 and TRBJ2-3, reads NAGVMQNPRHLVRRRGQEARLRCSPMKGHSHVYWYRQLPEEGLKFMVYLQKENIIDESGMPKERFSAEFPKEGPSILRIQQVVRGDSAAYFCASSPPGQRTDTQYFGPGTRLTVL.

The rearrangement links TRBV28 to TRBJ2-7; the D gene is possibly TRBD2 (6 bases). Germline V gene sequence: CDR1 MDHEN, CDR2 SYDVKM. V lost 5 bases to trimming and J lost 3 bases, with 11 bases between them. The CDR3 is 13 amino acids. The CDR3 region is CASSPGLLYEQYF. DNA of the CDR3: TGTGCCAGCAGTCCGGGACTTCTCTACGAGCAGTACTTC.

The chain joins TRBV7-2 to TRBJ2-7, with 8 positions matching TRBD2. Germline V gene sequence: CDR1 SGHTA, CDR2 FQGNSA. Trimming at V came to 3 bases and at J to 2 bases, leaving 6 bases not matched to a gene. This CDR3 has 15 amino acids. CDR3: CASSFGRGGPYEQYF. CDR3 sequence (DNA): TGTGCCAGCAGCTTTGGACGCGGGGGGCCCTACGAGCAGTACTTC. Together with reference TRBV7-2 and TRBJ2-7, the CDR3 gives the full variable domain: GAGVSQSPSNKVTEKGKDVELRCDPISGHTALYWYRQSLGQGLEFLIYFQGNSAPDKSGLPSDRFSAERTGGSVSTLTIQRTQQEDSAVYLCASSFGRGGPYEQYFGPGTRLTVT.

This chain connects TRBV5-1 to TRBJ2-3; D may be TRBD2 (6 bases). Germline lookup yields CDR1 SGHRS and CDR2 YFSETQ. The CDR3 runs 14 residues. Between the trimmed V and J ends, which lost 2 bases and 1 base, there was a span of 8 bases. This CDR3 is CASSFSGGTDTQYF. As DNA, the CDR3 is TGCGCCAGCAGCTTTAGCGGTGGCACAGATACGCAGTATTTT.

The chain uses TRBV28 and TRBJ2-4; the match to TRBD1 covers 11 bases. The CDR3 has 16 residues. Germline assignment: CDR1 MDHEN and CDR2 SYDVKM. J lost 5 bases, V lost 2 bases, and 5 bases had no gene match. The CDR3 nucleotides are TGTGCCAGCAGTTTAACTGGACAGGGGGCCCAAAACATTCAGTACTTC. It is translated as CASSLTGQGAQNIQYF.

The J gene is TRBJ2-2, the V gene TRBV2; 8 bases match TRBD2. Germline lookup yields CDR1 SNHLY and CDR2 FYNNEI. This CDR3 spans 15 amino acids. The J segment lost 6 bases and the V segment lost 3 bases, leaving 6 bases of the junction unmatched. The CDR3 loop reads CASSDGGAWSGELFF. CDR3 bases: TGTGCCAGCAGTGACGGGGGGGCGTGGTCCGGGGAGCTGTTTTTT.

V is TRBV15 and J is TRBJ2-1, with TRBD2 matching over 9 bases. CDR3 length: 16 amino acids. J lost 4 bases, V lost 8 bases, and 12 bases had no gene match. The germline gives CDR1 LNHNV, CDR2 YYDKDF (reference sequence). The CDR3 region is CATGGTASGAYNEQFF. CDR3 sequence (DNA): TGTGCCACCGGGGGGACGGCTAGCGGGGCATACAATGAGCAGTTCTTC. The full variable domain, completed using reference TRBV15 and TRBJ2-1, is DAMVIQNPRYQVTQFGKPVTLSCSQTLNHNVMYWYQQKSSQAPKLLFHYYDKDFNNEADTPDNFQSRRPNTSFCFLDIRSPGLGDTAMYLCATGGTASGAYNEQFFGPGTRLTVL.

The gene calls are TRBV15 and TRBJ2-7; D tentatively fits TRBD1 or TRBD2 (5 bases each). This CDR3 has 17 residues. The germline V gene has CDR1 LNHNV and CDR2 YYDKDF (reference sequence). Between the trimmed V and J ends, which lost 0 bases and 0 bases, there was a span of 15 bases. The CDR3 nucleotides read TGTGCCACCAGCAGAGATCGAGGGGCTAAGACCTCCTACGAGCAGTACTTC. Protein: CATSRDRGAKTSYEQYF.

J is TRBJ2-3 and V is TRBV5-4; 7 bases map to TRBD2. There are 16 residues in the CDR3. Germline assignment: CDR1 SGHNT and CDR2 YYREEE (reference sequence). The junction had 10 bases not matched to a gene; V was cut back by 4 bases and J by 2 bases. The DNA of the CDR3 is TGTGCCAGCAGCAGTGCTGGCGGGGGTAACACAGATACGCAGTATTTT. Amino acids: CASSSAGGGNTDTQYF.

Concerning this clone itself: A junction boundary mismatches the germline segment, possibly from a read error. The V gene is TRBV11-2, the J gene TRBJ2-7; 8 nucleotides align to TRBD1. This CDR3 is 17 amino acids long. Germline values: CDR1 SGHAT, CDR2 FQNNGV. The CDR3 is CASRLAFDRGSSNEQYF. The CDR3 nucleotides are TGTGCCAGCAGATTAGCTTTCGACAGGGGTTCTTCAAACGAGCAGTACTTC. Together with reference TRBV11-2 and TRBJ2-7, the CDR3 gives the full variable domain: EAGVAQSPRYKIIEKRQSVAFWCNPISGHATLYWYQQILGQGPKLLIQFQNNGVVDDSQLPKDRFSAERLKGVDSTLKIQPAKLEDSAVYLCASRLAFDRGSSNEQYFGPGTRLTVT.

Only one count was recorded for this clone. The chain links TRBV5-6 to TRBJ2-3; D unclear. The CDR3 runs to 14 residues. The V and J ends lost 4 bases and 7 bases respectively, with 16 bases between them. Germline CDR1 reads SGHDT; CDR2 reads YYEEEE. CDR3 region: CASSPDTFGYTQYF. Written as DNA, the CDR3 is TGTGCCAGCAGCCCTGACACTTTCGGTTATACGCAGTATTTT.

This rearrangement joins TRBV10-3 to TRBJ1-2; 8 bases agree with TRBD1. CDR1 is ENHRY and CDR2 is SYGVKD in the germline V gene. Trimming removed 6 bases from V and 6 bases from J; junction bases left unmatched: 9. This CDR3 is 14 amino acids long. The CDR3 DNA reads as TGTGCCATCAGGTGGACAGGGCTATCGAATGGCTACACCTTC. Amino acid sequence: CAIRWTGLSNGYTF.

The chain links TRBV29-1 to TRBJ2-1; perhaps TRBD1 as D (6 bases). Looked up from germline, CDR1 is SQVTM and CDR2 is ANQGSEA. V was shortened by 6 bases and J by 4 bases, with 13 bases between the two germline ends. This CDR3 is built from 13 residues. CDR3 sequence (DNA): TGCAGCGTGGACGGGACAACATACAATGAGCAGTTCTTC. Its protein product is CSVDGTTYNEQFF.

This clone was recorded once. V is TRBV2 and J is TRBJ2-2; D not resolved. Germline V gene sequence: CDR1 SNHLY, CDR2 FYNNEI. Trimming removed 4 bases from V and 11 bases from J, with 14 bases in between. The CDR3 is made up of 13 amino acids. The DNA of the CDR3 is TGTGCCAGCAGTGCAAGGACCAAGGGCGAGCTGTTTTTT. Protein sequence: CASSARTKGELFF.

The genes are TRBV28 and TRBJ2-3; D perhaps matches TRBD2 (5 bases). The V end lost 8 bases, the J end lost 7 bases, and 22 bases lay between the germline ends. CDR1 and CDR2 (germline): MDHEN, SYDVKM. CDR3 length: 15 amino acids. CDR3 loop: CASSTFGGSLNTQYF. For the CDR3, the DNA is TGTGCCAGCTCCACCTTCGGCGGGTCATTGAATACGCAGTATTTT.

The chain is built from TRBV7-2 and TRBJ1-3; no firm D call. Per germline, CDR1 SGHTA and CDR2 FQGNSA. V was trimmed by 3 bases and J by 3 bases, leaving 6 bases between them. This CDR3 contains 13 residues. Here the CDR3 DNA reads TGTGCCAGCAGCTTGCGGCTTGGAAACACCATATATTTT. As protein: CASSLRLGNTIYF.

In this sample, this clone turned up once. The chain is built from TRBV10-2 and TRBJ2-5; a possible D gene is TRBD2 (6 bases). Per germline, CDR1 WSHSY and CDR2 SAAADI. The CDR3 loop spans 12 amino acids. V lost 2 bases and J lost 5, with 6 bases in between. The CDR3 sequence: CASSEGGETQYF. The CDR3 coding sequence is TGCGCCAGCAGTGAGGGGGGGGAGACCCAGTACTTC.

CDR3 DNA: TGTGCCAGCAGTAGTAGGGCATCGAACACTGAAGCTTTCTTT. This translates into CASSSRASNTEAFF. This chain uses TRBV2 with TRBJ1-1; D is unclear. The germline V gene encodes CDR1 SNHLY and CDR2 FYNNEI. The CDR3 has 14 residues. V was cut by 5 bases and J by 1 base, with 11 bases left in between. Based on the CDR3 plus reference TRBV2 and TRBJ1-1, the full variable domain is EPEVTQTPSHQVTQMGQEVILRCVPISNHLYFYWYRQILGQKVEFLVSFYNNEISEKSEIFDDQFSVERPDGSNFTLKIRSTKLEDSAMYFCASSSRASNTEAFFGQGTRLTVV.

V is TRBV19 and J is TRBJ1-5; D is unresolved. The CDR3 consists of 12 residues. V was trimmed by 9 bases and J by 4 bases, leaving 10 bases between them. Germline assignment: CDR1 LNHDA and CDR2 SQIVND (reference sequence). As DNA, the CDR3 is TGTGCCAGCCGGGTGGGGAATCAGCCCCAGCATTTT. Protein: CASRVGNQPQHF.

The DNA of the CDR3 is TGTGCCAGCAGCCTAGCCCCTCTCTGGCTAGCGGGGGCGTCGTACCAAGAGACCCAGTACTTC. Amino acid sequence: CASSLAPLWLAGASYQETQYF. V usage is TRBV28 and J usage is TRBJ2-5; TRBD2 matches at 10 bases. The CDR3 length is 21 residues. V was pared by 6 bases and J by 0 bases, with 22 bases of the junction left unmatched. Germline V CDR1 and CDR2: MDHEN, SYDVKM.